This T cell receptor beta chain is drawn from a study of regulatory T cells in long-lasting Graves disease. This clonotype has at least ten counts. Its antigen is currently unknown. Study conclusions and caveats: Accuracy may have suffered from the small sample size.

Germline CDR1 SQVTM, CDR2 ANQGSEA. Between the trimmed V and J ends, which lost 7 bases and 5 bases, there was a span of 14 bases. The CDR3 consists of 12 residues. To make TCR beta libraries, researchers used iRepertoire HTBI primers and Arm-PCR of CDR3 regions. Using its own MiXCR run on the multiplex PCR reads, TCRdb lists one record per CDR3 protein. The table shows around 470,000 distinct CDR3 sequences, with 13% to 15% occurring only once. Sample time point: newly diagnosed GD, antithyroid drugs for less than 3 months. RNA extracted from PBMCs served as the sequencing template. The same data also went into a second study, on T cells in Graves' hyperthyroidism and ophthalmopathy. That investigation notes: Patients between 18 and 65 years old had hyperthyroidism, newly diagnosed and lasting under 2 months. TCR CDR3 regions were first amplified by RT-PCR with HTBI primers. Blood samples included most of the expanded thyroid clonotypes exceeding 0.001.

This material consisted of peripheral blood mononuclear cells (PBMCs), taken at new diagnosis, from a patient treated with antithyroid drugs. This sequence joins TRBV29-1 and TRBJ2-5; D might be TRBD2 (6 bases). This receptor was identified in a woman between 45 and 60 years old with Graves disease. The CDR3 region is CSAGTPRETQYF. DNA for the CDR3: TGCAGCGCAGGGACTCCTCGGGAGACCCAGTACTTC.